Listed here are 9 T cell receptor beta chains from one sample, sequenced in a study of CD8+ T cells in alopecia areata. Treatment specified: oral pan-JAK inhibitor, 5-10 mg twice daily. RNA extraction and reverse transcription yielded cDNA as sequencing template. Method: immunoSEQ multiplex PCR; TCRdb's copy keeps in-frame clones and lacks some. Counted here are approximately 220,000 clones, more than 30% occurring once; the ten biggest clones make up around 0.48%. Source: CD4+ T cells sorted from blood, taken between weeks 30 and 35, from a patient treated with tofacitinib. Every receptor here comes from a human donor with alopecia areata.

The rearrangement uses TRBV30 and TRBJ2-2; possible D gene TRBD1, 6 bases. CDR1 is GTSNPN, CDR2 SVGIG, per germline (reference sequence). V dropped 3 bases and J dropped 4 bases, with 18 bases sitting between them. The CDR3 is 16 residues long. CDR3 sequence: CAWREWRQAITGELFF. The CDR3 nucleotides are TGTGCCTGGAGGGAATGGAGACAGGCGATCACCGGGGAGCTGTTTTTT.

A few counts support this clone. The chain is built from TRBV7-9 and TRBJ2-7; tentative D call: TRBD2 (5 bases). V lost 0 bases and J lost 7, with 10 bases in between. CDR1 SEHNR and CDR2 FQNEAQ come from the germline V gene (reference sequence). The CDR3 has 13 residues. The CDR3 DNA reads as TGTGCCAGCAGCTTAGCACCGGGAAAAGAGCAGTACTTC. Its translation: CASSLAPGKEQYF.

The genes are TRBV25-1 and TRBJ2-4; D is perhaps TRBD2 (6 bases). CDR1 is MGHDK, CDR2 SYGVNS, per germline. The CDR3 has 13 amino acids. With 4 bases removed from V and 8 bases from J, the gap between germline ends came to 12 bases. CDR3 nucleotide sequence: TGTGCCAGCAGTGTTGGGGGAGGAGACATTCAGTACTTC. Residues: CASSVGGGDIQYF.

V is TRBV15 and J is TRBJ1-5; 8 positions agree with TRBD1. CDR1 is LNHNV and CDR2 is YYDKDF in the germline V gene (reference sequence). V lost 5 bases, J lost 2 bases, and 2 bases stayed unmatched. CDR3 length equals 14 residues. The CDR3 protein is CATSPGQGNQPQHF. As DNA, the CDR3 is TGTGCCACCAGCCCGGGACAGGGCAATCAGCCCCAGCATTTT.

The chain has TRBV6-6 and TRBJ1-2; D is possibly TRBD1 (6 bases). The CDR3 is made up of 14 amino acids. V lost 0 bases and J lost 7, with 12 bases in between. From germline, CDR1 is MNHNY and CDR2 SVGAGI (reference sequence). The CDR3 sequence: CASSYSVQGRGYTF. The CDR3 DNA sequence: TGTGCCAGCAGTTACTCGGTGCAGGGGCGTGGCTACACCTTC.

There are a few counts of this clone. The chain has TRBV30 and TRBJ1-2; 7 positions match TRBD1. The CDR3 covers 15 residues. Losses at the gene ends were 0 bases for V and 4 bases for J; bases not matched to a gene: 8. The germline V gene has CDR1 GTSNPN and CDR2 SVGIG (reference sequence). CDR3 loop: CAWSVQGTVGYGYTF. The DNA of the CDR3 is TGTGCCTGGAGTGTACAGGGGACAGTCGGCTATGGCTACACCTTC.

The chain has TRBV6-6 and TRBJ1-1, with a possible D match to TRBD1 (5 bases). The germline V and J ends were trimmed by 2 bases and 5 bases, with 12 bases remaining between them. The CDR3 is made up of 14 amino acids. Per germline, CDR1 MNHNY and CDR2 SVGAGI (reference sequence). In DNA form, the CDR3 reads TGTGCCAGCAGTTACAGGCAGGGAACAACTGAAGCTTTCTTT. It encodes CASSYRQGTTEAFF.

The chain recombines TRBV9 with TRBJ1-4, with 10 positions matching TRBD1. Trimming at V came to 4 bases and at J to 5 bases, leaving 5 bases not matched to a gene. Germline V gene lookup returns CDR1 SGDLS and CDR2 YYNGEE. The CDR3 spans 15 residues. This chain's CDR3 is CASSPRDRGNEKLFF. CDR3 bases: TGTGCCAGCAGCCCACGGGACAGGGGAAATGAAAAACTGTTTTTT.

The chain links TRBV25-1 to TRBJ1-2, with unresolved D. The CDR3 is made up of 11 amino acids. Trimming took 5 bases from V and 4 from J, leaving 5 bases between them. Germline assignment: CDR1 MGHDK and CDR2 SYGVNS. CDR3: CASSNGYGYTF. DNA for the CDR3: TGTGCCAGCAGTAATGGCTATGGCTACACCTTC.